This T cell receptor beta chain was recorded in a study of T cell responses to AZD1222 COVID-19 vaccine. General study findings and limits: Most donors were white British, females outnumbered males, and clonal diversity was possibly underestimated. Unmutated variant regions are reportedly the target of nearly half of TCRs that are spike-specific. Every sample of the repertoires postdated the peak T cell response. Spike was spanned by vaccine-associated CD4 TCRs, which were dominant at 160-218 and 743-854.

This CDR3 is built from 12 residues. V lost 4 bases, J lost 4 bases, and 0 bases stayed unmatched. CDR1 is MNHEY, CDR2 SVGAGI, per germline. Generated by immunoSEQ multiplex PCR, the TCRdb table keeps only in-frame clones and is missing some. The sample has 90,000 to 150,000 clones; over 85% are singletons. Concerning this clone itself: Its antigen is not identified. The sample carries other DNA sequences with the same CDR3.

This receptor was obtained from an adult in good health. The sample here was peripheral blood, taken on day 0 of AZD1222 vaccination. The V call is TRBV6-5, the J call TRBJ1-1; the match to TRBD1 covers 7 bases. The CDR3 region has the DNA TGTGCCAGCAGTTCAGGGGGCACTGAAGCTTTCTTT. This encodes CASSSGGTEAFF.